This T cell receptor (beta chain) was observed in a study of blood T cell repertoires in COVID-19. Turning to the study itself: Researchers got acute and convalescent COVID-19 samples from the United States, Italy and Spain. From T cells, B-cell-depleted T cells, or PBMCs came the material, which was cDNA or gDNA.

Germline V gene lookup returns CDR1 SGHRS and CDR2 YFSETQ. CDR3 length equals 15 residues. Between the trimmed V and J ends, which lost 0 bases and 1 base, there was a span of 8 bases. In the study's own analysis: Amplifying reference gene primers gave estimates of nucleated cell counts. The data were produced by immunoSEQ multiplex PCR, yet TCRdb's version contains in-frame clones alone and is incomplete. D and trimming come from the DNA, and the V and J calls and clone size come from that table. The sample lists a few hundred thousand clones; roughly 82% were seen once. The TCR originated in a woman in her forties or fifties with acute or convalescent COVID-19. The chain combines TRBV5-1 with TRBJ2-1; TRBD1 is a possible D gene (6 bases). Sequenced material: peripheral blood. CDR3 DNA: TGCGCCAGCAGCTTGGATACAGGGTCCTACAATGAGCAGTTCTTC. Translated, it gives CASSLDTGSYNEQFF.